The subject of this entry is one T cell receptor (beta chain). The target antigen is unknown. The data were produced by immunoSEQ multiplex PCR, yet TCRdb's version contains in-frame clones alone and is incomplete. Among about 180,000 clones listed, just under 90% were seen once. The data are from a study of cytomegalovirus exposure and HLA in healthy donors. Study-level results: One later analysis, an examination of the 100 to 150 validation repertoires, found that first-cohort TCR clusters tended to co-occur in them.

V was trimmed by 8 bases and J by 0 bases, leaving 14 bases between them. CDR1 MNHEY and CDR2 SMNVEV come from the germline V gene (reference sequence). The CDR3 sequence is 14 residues long. V gene TRBV27 combines with J gene TRBJ2-7; TRBD2 might be the D (6 bases). This TCR derives from a young woman in good health and CMV-seronegative. What was sequenced was PBMCs. CDR3 sequence reads: CASWRDGISYEQYF. The CDR3 DNA sequence: TGTGCCAGCTGGAGGGACGGAATCTCCTACGAGCAGTACTTC.